The 31 T cell receptor beta chains presented below share a single source sample, sequenced in a study of neurological immune-mediated disorders. The time point here: technical triplicate 3. From the 5' RACE reads, TCRdb called clonotypes with MiXCR, one entry per CDR3 protein. The table shows about 44,000 distinct CDR3 sequences, with around a fifth occurring only once. The sample consisted of PBMCs. The receptors stem from a man aged 60 to 69 with HTLV-1-associated myelopathy (HAM/TSP).

This clonotype was counted only a few times. A much larger clone differs by one base, so this may be a read error. The chain couples TRBV7-2 to TRBJ2-2; D gene ambiguous. The CDR3 is made up of 14 amino acids. Germline V gene data show CDR1 as SGHTA and CDR2 as FQGNSA. The chain's CDR3 is CVSSLSGPTGELFF. CDR3 DNA sequence: TGTGTCAGCAGCTTATCTGGTCCCACCGGGGAGCTGTTTTTT.

This clonotype was observed at least ten times. The V gene is TRBV12-3 or TRBV12-4, the J gene TRBJ1-5; a possible D gene is TRBD1 (6 bases). The CDR3 has 14 amino acids. V shed 5 bases and J shed 4 bases, with 12 bases lying between them. DNA for the CDR3: TGTGCCAGCAGTCCGCAGGGGTTTAATCAGCCCCAGCATTTT. Amino acids: CASSPQGFNQPQHF.

This clonotype appeared many times. The chain has TRBV3-1 and TRBJ2-5; a weak D match, TRBD1 (5 bases). The V end lost 4 bases, the J end lost 14 bases, and 17 bases lay between the germline ends. Germline V gene data show CDR1 as LGHDT and CDR2 as YNNKEL (reference sequence). CDR3 size: 12 residues. CDR3 region: CASSLVKGIFYF. CDR3 sequence (DNA): TGTGCCAGCAGCCTAGTCAAGGGGATCTTTTACTTC.

There are many counts of this clonotype. This sequence joins TRBV5-1 and TRBJ1-1; no reliable D call. The length of the CDR3 is 16 residues. The germline V gene has CDR1 SGHRS and CDR2 YFSETQ. Trimming removed 3 bases from V and 1 base from J, with 16 bases in between. The CDR3 region has the DNA TGCGCCAGCAGCTCCCGACTAATGTCGACGAACACTGAAGCTTTCTTT. Amino acids: CASSSRLMSTNTEAFF. Supplemented by reference TRBV5-1 and TRBJ1-1, the full variable domain reads KAGVTQTPRYLIKTRGQQVTLSCSPISGHRSVSWYQQTPGQGLQFLFEYFSETQRNKGNFPGRFSGRQFSNSRSEMNVSTLELGDSALYLCASSSRLMSTNTEAFFGQGTRLTVV.

This clonotype was detected ten times or more. CDR3 loop: CAISRLAAANEQFF. CDR3 in DNA: TGTGCCATCAGTCGACTAGCGGCAGCCAATGAGCAGTTCTTC. The rearrangement links TRBV10-3 to TRBJ2-1, with 9 bases identical to TRBD2. Germline V gene sequence: CDR1 ENHRY, CDR2 SYGVKD. With 5 bases clipped from V and 6 bases from J, the junction kept 5 bases outside the gene matches. This CDR3 region has 14 residues.

This clonotype has at least ten counts. The V and J genes are TRBV20-1 and TRBJ1-2, with D possibly being TRBD1 (6 bases). CDR3 length: 14 amino acids. Germline lookup yields CDR1 DFQATT and CDR2 SNEGSKA (reference sequence). The V end lost 5 bases, the J end lost 1 base, and 14 bases lay between the germline ends. The CDR3 DNA is TGCAGTGCTCCAGAGGGGGATTTTAACTATGGCTACACCTTC. Its translation: CSAPEGDFNYGYTF.

This clonotype was counted ten times or more. V and J are TRBV29-1 and TRBJ1-1; tentatively, D is TRBD1 (6 bases). The germline V and J ends were trimmed by 6 bases and 5 bases, with 19 bases remaining between them. The CDR3 contains 14 residues. Germline CDR1 SQVTM, CDR2 ANQGSEA. The CDR3 loop is CSVAQNGGRTEAFF. As DNA, the CDR3 is TGCAGCGTGGCCCAGAACGGGGGGCGAACTGAAGCTTTCTTT.

This clonotype was counted at least ten times. This sequence joins TRBV4-2 and TRBJ1-5; D is unclear. Germline V gene lookup returns CDR1 LGHNA and CDR2 YNFKEQ. The CDR3 is 13 amino acids. V was shortened by 0 bases and J by 4 bases, with 4 bases between the two germline ends. CDR3 sequence reads: CASSQDRNQPQHF. The DNA for the CDR3 is TGTGCCAGCAGCCAAGACAGAAATCAGCCCCAGCATTTT.

This clonotype was counted at least ten times. The chain employs TRBV5-1 and TRBJ2-1; TRBD2 matches at 9 bases. The germline CDR1 and CDR2 sequences are SGHRS and YFSETQ. CDR3 length: 15 residues. The V and J ends lost 4 bases and 4 bases, in that order; junction bases with no gene match: 6. The CDR3: CASSDSGRAYNEQFF. In nucleotides, the CDR3 is TGCGCCAGCAGCGATAGCGGGAGAGCTTACAATGAGCAGTTCTTC.

This clonotype was detected many times. The CDR3 coding sequence is TGCAGTGCTAGAGGGTCCGGATCAAGAGCGAAACTGTTTTTT. Translated, it gives CSARGSGSRAKLFF. The chain has TRBV20-1 and TRBJ1-4; D not resolved. From germline, CDR1 is DFQATT and CDR2 SNEGSKA (reference sequence). The CDR3 runs to 14 residues. The germline V and J ends were trimmed by 1 base and 11 bases, with 17 bases remaining between them.

This clonotype qualifies as medium-sized. The gene calls are TRBV12-3 or TRBV12-4 and TRBJ2-1; TRBD2 matches 9 bases. Germline trimming cut 7 bases from V and 6 bases from J; bases unmatched to any gene: 4. The CDR3 contains 13 residues. As DNA, the CDR3 is TGTGCCAGCACCCGGACTAGCGTCAATGAGCAGTTCTTC. Translation: CASTRTSVNEQFF.

In its sample, this clonotype was seen many times. The J gene is TRBJ1-2, the V gene TRBV5-1; 10 bases agree with TRBD1. CDR1 SGHRS and CDR2 YFSETQ come from the germline V gene. The length of the CDR3 is 16 residues. The junction had 12 bases not matched to a gene; V was cut back by 4 bases and J by 6 bases. The CDR3 loop is CASSPLPSGQGDGYTF. The CDR3 DNA follows: TGCGCCAGCAGCCCTCTCCCTTCCGGACAGGGGGATGGCTACACCTTC. Based on the CDR3 plus reference TRBV5-1 and TRBJ1-2, the full variable domain is KAGVTQTPRYLIKTRGQQVTLSCSPISGHRSVSWYQQTPGQGLQFLFEYFSETQRNKGNFPGRFSGRQFSNSRSEMNVSTLELGDSALYLCASSPLPSGQGDGYTFGSGTRLTVV.

The sample holds many counts of this clonotype. This chain connects TRBV7-8 to TRBJ2-7, with a tentative D call TRBD2 (6 bases). The germline V and J ends were trimmed by 5 bases and 4 bases, with 24 bases remaining between them. CDR3 length: 17 amino acids. CDR1 and CDR2 from the germline V gene are SGHVS and FQNEAQ. CDR3 DNA sequence: TGTGCCAGCAGCCTGCCGACTAGGCTGCGGCCGGGGTACGAGCAGTACTTC. This translates into CASSLPTRLRPGYEQYF.

This clonotype has ten or more counts. The chain joins TRBV29-1 to TRBJ2-1; D may be TRBD1 (6 bases). The germline V gene encodes CDR1 SQVTM and CDR2 ANQGSEA. This CDR3 spans 16 amino acids. Trimming took 3 bases from V and 0 from J, leaving 15 bases between them. The CDR3 region is CSVEIGDKSSYNEQFF. CDR3 bases: TGCAGCGTTGAGATCGGGGACAAGAGCTCCTACAATGAGCAGTTCTTC.

This clonotype occurred many times. The chain uses TRBV4-2 and TRBJ2-3; 10 nucleotides match TRBD2. The junction had 6 bases not matched to a gene; V was cut back by 0 bases and J by 6 bases. The CDR3 consists of 16 residues. Per the germline V gene, CDR1 is LGHNA and CDR2 is YNFKEQ. In nucleotides, the CDR3 is TGTGCCAGCAGCCAAGATACGGCTAGCGGGGGCGATACGCAGTATTTT. Translation gives CASSQDTASGGDTQYF.

The sample holds a few counts of this clonotype. A much larger clone sits a single nucleotide away, making a read error possible. The chain's CDR3 is CSVVLAEQFF. CDR3 nucleotide sequence: TGCAGCGTTGTCCTGGCAGAGCAGTTCTTC. This chain uses TRBV29-1 with TRBJ2-1; D is undetermined. Germline CDR1 reads SQVTM; CDR2 reads ANQGSEA. The CDR3 sequence is 10 residues long. V was shortened by 4 bases and J by 10 bases, with 8 bases between the two germline ends.

This clonotype was detected ten times or more. This chain links TRBV7-9 with TRBJ2-3; tentatively, D is TRBD1 (6 bases). The CDR3 runs 17 residues. The germline V and J ends were trimmed by 3 bases and 0 bases, with 16 bases remaining between them. CDR1 and CDR2 (germline): SEHNR, FQNEAQ (reference sequence). CDR3 residues: CASSFWGPSYSTDTQYF. DNA of the CDR3: TGTGCCAGCAGCTTCTGGGGGCCCTCCTATAGCACAGATACGCAGTATTTT.

The chain recombines TRBV27 with TRBJ1-5; 7 bases align to TRBD1. The CDR3 contains 14 residues. V lost 5 bases to trimming and J lost 4 bases; unmatched junction nucleotides: 5. Germline assignment: CDR1 MNHEY and CDR2 SMNVEV (reference sequence). The CDR3 is CASSPGTVNQPQHF. CDR3 bases: TGTGCCAGCAGTCCTGGGACAGTAAATCAGCCCCAGCATTTT.

A remark on this clonotype: At one end the junction does not follow the germline gene, possibly because of a read error. The chain has TRBV5-6 and TRBJ1-5; possibly TRBD1 for D (5 bases). CDR1 and CDR2 (germline): SGHDT, YYEEEE. CDR3 size: 13 residues. This CDR3 reads CARSRGIAEPQHF. The CDR3 nucleotides are TGTGCCAGAAGCCGGGGGATAGCCGAGCCCCAACATTTT.

This clonotype was observed many times. In DNA form, the CDR3 reads TGTGCCAGCAGCTTACGGGTTGGGGTAGCCAAAAACATTCAGTACTTC. It yields the protein CASSLRVGVAKNIQYF. The chain employs TRBV11-3 and TRBJ2-4; D gene unclear. Germline-derived CDR1 and CDR2 are SGHNT and YENEEA. This CDR3 comprises 16 residues. The V and J ends lost 2 bases and 0 bases respectively, with 11 bases between them.

CDR3 sequence (DNA): TGTGCCAGCAGCCACGGCGACATGTTGTATGGCTACACCTTC. Translated: CASSHGDMLYGYTF. V usage is TRBV3-1 and J usage is TRBJ1-2; D gene ambiguous. This CDR3 spans 14 amino acids. V lost 3 bases to trimming and J lost 5 bases, with 13 bases between them. Germline V gene sequence: CDR1 LGHDT, CDR2 YNNKEL (reference sequence).

This clonotype was seen ten or more times. The J gene is TRBJ2-3, the V gene TRBV12-3 or TRBV12-4, with D unclear. V was pared by 3 bases and J by 2 bases, with 0 bases between. The CDR3 is 11 amino acids. As DNA, the CDR3 is TGTGCCAGCAGTTTCACAGATACGCAGTATTTT. It is translated as CASSFTDTQYF.

This clonotype has more than one count but fewer than ten. This chain connects TRBV2 to TRBJ1-5, with no clear D. V shed 7 bases and J shed 4 bases, with 14 bases lying between them. This CDR3 has 14 amino acids. The V gene's germline CDR1 is SNHLY and CDR2 FYNNEI. For the CDR3, the DNA is TGTGCCAGCATGGAAGGGATAGCGAATCAGCCCCAGCATTTT. This codes for CASMEGIANQPQHF.

With regard to this clonotype: The junction shows a germline mismatch at one end, possibly a read error. The J gene is TRBJ2-3, the V gene TRBV20-1; a possible D gene is TRBD2 (6 bases). The germline V gene has CDR1 DFQATT and CDR2 SNEGSKA (reference sequence). This CDR3 region has 16 residues. Here the CDR3 DNA reads TGCAGTGCTGGGGTTGAGCGCGGGGTAGAAACAGATACGCAGTGTTTT. Protein sequence: CSAGVERGVETDTQCF.

This clonotype came up many times. The chain recombines TRBV24-1 with TRBJ2-1, with a tentative D call TRBD2 (6 bases). The length of the CDR3 is 14 residues. Germline V gene sequence: CDR1 KGHDR, CDR2 SFDVKD. V gave up 4 bases and J gave up 8 bases, with 14 bases separating them. The CDR3 protein is CATSDRNGGDEQFF. The CDR3 DNA reads as TGTGCCACCAGTGACCGCAATGGAGGGGATGAGCAGTTCTTC.

This clonotype was detected ten times or more. The V call is TRBV4-1, the J call TRBJ1-4, with a weak D call TRBD1 (5 bases). Trimming stripped 2 bases from V and 7 bases from J, with 11 bases between. Germline CDR1 reads MGHRA; CDR2 reads YSYEKL. The CDR3 sequence is 14 residues long. The CDR3 coding sequence is TGCGCCAGCAGCCAACCCACGGGGGGTGAAAAACTGTTTTTT. This codes for CASSQPTGGEKLFF.

This clonotype was found many times. The rearrangement uses TRBV28 and TRBJ2-1, with TRBD2 matching over 8 bases. Looked up from germline, CDR1 is MDHEN and CDR2 is SYDVKM. This CDR3 has 14 residues. The V gene end was trimmed by 3 bases and the J gene end by 7 bases; junction bases not matched to a gene: 5. This CDR3 reads CASSFSGRANEQFF. CDR3 sequence (DNA): TGTGCCAGCAGTTTCTCCGGGAGGGCTAATGAGCAGTTCTTC.

With respect to this clonotype: Compared with germline, one end of the junction differs, possibly owing to a read error. This rearrangement joins TRBV7-8 to TRBJ1-1; no clear D. The CDR3 is made up of 13 amino acids. Germline CDR1 is SGHVS and CDR2 is FQNEAQ. CDR3 in amino acids: CASSSSRNTEAFF. The CDR3 region has the DNA TGTGCCAGCAGCTCGTCGCGGAACACTGAAGCTTTCTTC.

This clonotype was counted at least ten times. The CDR3, as DNA: TGCAGCGTCATAGCGGACGGGCTGTCCTACGAGCAGTACTTC. It is translated as CSVIADGLSYEQYF. The genes are TRBV29-1 and TRBJ2-7; D possibly corresponds to TRBD2 (6 bases). CDR1 is SQVTM and CDR2 is ANQGSEA in the germline V gene. V was pared by 6 bases and J by 1 base, with 16 bases between. The CDR3 consists of 14 residues.

This clonotype is medium-sized (0.01 to 0.1%) by share. J is TRBJ2-1 and V is TRBV2, with 8 bases matching TRBD1. Germline V gives CDR1 SNHLY, CDR2 FYNNEI. V lost 5 bases to trimming and J lost 10 bases; unmatched junction nucleotides: 7. CDR3 length: 13 amino acids. The CDR3 is CASSRQGIGEQFF. The CDR3 bases are TGTGCCAGCAGTAGACAGGGGATTGGGGAGCAGTTCTTC.

This clonotype was detected ten times or more. The V call is TRBV5-1, the J call TRBJ2-7; TRBD1 matches at 8 bases. Germline assignment: CDR1 SGHRS and CDR2 YFSETQ. This CDR3 is built from 15 residues. V dropped 3 bases and J dropped 4; count of bases not matched to a gene: 9. CDR3 sequence (DNA): TGCGCCAGCAGCTCCCGGGGACAGGCGGCATACGAGCAGTACTTC. Amino acids: CASSSRGQAAYEQYF.